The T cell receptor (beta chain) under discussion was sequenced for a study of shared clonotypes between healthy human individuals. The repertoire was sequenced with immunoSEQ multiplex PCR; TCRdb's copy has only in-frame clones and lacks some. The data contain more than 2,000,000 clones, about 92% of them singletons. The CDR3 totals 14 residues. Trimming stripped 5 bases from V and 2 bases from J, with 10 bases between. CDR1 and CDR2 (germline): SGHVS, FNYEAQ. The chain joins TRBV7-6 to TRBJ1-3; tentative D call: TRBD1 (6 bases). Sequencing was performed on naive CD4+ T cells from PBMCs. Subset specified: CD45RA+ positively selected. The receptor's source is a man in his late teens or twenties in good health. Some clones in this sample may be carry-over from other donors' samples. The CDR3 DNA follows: TGTGCCAGCAGCCCAGGGGTAGCTGGAAACACCATATATTTT. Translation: CASSPGVAGNTIYF.